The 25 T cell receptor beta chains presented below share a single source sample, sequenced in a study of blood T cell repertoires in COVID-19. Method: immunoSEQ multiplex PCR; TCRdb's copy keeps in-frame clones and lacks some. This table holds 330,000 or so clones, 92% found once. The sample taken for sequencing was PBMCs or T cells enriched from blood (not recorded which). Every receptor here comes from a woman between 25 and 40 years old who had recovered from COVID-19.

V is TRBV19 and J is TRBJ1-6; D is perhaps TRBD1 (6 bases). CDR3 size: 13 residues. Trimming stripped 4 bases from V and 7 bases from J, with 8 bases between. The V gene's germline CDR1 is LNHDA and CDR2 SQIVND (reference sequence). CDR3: CASSRGGNSPLHF. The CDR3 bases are TGTGCCAGTAGTAGAGGGGGAAATTCACCCCTCCACTTT.

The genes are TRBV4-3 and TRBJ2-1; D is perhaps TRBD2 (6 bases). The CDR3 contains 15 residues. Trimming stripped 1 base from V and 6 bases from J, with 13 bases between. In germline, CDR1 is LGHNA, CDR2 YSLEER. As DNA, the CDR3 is TGCGCCAGCAGCCAAGGAGTTAGCGGTCCCAATGAGCAGTTCTTC. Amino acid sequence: CASSQGVSGPNEQFF.

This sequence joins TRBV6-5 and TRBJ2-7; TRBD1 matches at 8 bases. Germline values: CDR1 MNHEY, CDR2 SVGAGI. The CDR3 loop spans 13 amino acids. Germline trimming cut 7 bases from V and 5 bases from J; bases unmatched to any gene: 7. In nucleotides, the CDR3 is TGTGCCAGCAACGGACAGGGAAGGCACGAGCAGTACTTC. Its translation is CASNGQGRHEQYF.

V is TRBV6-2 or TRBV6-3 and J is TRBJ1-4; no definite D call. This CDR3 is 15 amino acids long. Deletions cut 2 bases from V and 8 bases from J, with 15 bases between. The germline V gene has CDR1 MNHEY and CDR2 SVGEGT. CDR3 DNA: TGTGCCAGCAGTTACCCCCAGGCGGGGAACGAAAAACTGTTTTTT. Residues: CASSYPQAGNEKLFF.

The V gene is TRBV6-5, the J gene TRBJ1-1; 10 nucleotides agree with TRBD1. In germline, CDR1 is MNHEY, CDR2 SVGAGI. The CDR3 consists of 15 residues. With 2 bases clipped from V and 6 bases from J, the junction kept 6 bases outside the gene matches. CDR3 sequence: CASSYARTGGAEAFF. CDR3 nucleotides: TGTGCCAGCAGTTACGCCCGGACAGGGGGAGCTGAAGCTTTCTTT.

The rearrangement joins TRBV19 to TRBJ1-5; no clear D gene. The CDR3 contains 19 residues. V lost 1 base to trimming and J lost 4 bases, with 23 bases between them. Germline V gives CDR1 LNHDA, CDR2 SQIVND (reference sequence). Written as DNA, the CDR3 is TGTGCCAGTAGTATAGTCCATGGGTCTCCAGGATGGGAGAATCAGCCCCAGCATTTT. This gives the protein CASSIVHGSPGWENQPQHF.

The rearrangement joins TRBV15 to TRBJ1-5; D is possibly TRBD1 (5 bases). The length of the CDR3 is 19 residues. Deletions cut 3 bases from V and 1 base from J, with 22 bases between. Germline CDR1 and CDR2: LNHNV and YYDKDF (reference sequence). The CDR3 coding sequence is TGTGCCACCAGCAGTGGAGAAAGAGGTGCGACAGCCAGCAATCAGCCCCAGCATTTT. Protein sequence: CATSSGERGATASNQPQHF.

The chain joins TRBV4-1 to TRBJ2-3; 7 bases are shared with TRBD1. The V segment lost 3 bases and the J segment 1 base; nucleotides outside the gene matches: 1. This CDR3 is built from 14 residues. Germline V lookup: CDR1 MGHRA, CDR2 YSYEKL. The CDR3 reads CASSQGTGTDTQYF. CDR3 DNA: TGCGCCAGCAGCCAGGGGACAGGCACAGATACGCAGTATTTT.

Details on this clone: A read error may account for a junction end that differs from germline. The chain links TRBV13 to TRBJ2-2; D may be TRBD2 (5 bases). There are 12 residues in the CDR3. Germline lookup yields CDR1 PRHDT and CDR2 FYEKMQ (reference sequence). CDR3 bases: TGTGCCAGCAGGCACCCCACCGGGGAGTTGTTTTTT. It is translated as CASRHPTGELFF.

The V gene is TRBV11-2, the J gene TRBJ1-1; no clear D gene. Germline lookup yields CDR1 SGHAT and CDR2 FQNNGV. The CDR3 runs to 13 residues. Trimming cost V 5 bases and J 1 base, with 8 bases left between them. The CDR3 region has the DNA TGTGCCAGCAGCCCGGACTGGAACACTGAAGCTTTCTTT. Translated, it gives CASSPDWNTEAFF. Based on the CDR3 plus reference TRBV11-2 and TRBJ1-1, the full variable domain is EAGVAQSPRYKIIEKRQSVAFWCNPISGHATLYWYQQILGQGPKLLIQFQNNGVVDDSQLPKDRFSAERLKGVDSTLKIQPAKLEDSAVYLCASSPDWNTEAFFGQGTRLTVV.

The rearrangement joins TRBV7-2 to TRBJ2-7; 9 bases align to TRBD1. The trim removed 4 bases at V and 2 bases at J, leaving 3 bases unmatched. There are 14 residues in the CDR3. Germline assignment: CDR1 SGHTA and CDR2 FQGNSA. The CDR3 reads CASSSGQGPYEQYF. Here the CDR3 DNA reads TGTGCCAGCAGCTCAGGACAGGGGCCCTACGAGCAGTACTTC.

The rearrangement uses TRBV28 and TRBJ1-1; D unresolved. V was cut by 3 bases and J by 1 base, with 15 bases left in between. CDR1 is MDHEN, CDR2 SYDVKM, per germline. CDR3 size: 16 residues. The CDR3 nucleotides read TGTGCCAGCAGTTTTCTCTCGTTGATTAGGAACACTGAAGCTTTCTTT. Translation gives CASSFLSLIRNTEAFF.

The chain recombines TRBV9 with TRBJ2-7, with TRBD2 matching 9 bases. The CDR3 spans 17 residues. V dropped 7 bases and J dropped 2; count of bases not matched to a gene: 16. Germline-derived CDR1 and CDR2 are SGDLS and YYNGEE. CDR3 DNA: TGTGCCAGCTCTCTGGGACTGCAGACTAGCGGTACCTACGAGCAGTACTTC. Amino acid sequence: CASSLGLQTSGTYEQYF.

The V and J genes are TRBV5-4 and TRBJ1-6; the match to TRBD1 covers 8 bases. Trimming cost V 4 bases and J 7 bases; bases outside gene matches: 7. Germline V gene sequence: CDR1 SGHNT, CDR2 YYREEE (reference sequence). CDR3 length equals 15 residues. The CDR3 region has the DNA TGTGCCAGCAGCCCCGGGACAGGCCGCAATTCACCCCTCCACTTT. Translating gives CASSPGTGRNSPLHF.

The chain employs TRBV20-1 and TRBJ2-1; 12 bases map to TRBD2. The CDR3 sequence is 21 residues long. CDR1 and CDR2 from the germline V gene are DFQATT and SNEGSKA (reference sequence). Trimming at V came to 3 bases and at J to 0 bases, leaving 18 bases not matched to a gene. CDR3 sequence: CSASPSLAGGFQGYSYNEQFF. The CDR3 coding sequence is TGCAGTGCTAGTCCTTCACTAGCGGGAGGCTTCCAGGGCTACTCCTACAATGAGCAGTTCTTC.

The CDR3 region is CASSLEGGVQPQHF. CDR3 DNA sequence: TGCGCCAGCAGCTTGGAGGGAGGAGTACAGCCCCAGCATTTT. V and J are TRBV5-1 and TRBJ1-5; the D is unclear. CDR1 and CDR2 (germline): SGHRS, YFSETQ. V was clipped by 0 bases and J by 7 bases, with 11 bases between them. This CDR3 has 14 amino acids.

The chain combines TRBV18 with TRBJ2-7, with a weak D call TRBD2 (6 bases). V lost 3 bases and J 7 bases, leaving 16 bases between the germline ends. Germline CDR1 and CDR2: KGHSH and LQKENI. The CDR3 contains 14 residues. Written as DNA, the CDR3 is TGTGCCAGCTCACCGGGCCAGATTGCGGGAGAGCAGTACTTC. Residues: CASSPGQIAGEQYF.

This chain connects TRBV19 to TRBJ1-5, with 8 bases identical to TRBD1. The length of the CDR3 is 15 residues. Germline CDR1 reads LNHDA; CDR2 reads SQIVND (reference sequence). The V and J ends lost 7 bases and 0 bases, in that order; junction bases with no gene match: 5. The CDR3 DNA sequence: TGTGCCAGTACGGACAGGGCCTATAGCAATCAGCCCCAGCATTTT. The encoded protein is CASTDRAYSNQPQHF. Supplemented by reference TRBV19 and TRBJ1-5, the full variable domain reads DGGITQSPKYLFRKEGQNVTLSCEQNLNHDAMYWYRQDPGQGLRLIYYSQIVNDFQKGDIAEGYSVSREKKESFPLTVTSAQKNPTAFYLCASTDRAYSNQPQHFGDGTRLSIL.

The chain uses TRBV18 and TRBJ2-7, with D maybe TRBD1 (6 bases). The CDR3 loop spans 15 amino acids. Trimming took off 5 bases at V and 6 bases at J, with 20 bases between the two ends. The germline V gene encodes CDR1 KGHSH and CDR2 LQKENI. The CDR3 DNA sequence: TGTGCCAGCTCATCGTCCAAGGGGGTGGGGCTCGAGCAGTACTTC. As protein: CASSSSKGVGLEQYF.

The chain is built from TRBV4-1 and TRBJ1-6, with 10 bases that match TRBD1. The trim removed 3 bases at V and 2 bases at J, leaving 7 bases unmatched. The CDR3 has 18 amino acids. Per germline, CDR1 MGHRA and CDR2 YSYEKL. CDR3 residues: CASSQGQGRGTYNSPLHF. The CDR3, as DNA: TGCGCCAGCAGCCAGGGACAGGGGAGAGGAACCTATAATTCACCCCTCCACTTT.

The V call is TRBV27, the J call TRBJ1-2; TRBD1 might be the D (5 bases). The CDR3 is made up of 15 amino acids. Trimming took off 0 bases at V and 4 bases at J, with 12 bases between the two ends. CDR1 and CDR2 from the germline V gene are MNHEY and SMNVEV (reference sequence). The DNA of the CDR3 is TGTGCCAGCAGTTTATCGAGGCAGGGTGCCTATGGCTACACCTTC. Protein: CASSLSRQGAYGYTF.

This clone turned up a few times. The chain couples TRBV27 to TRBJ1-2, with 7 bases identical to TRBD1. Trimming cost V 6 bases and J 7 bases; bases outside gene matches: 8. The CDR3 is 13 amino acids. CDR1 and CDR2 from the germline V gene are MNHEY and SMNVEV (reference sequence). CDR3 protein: CASRMTGRGGYTF. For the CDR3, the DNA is TGTGCCAGCAGGATGACAGGGAGAGGTGGCTACACCTTC.

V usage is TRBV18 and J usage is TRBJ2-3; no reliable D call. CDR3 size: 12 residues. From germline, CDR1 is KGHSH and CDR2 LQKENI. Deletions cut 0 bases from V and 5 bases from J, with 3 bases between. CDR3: CASSPPKDTQYF. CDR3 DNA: TGTGCCAGCTCACCACCCAAAGATACGCAGTATTTT. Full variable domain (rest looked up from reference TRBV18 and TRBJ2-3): NAGVMQNPRHLVRRRGQEARLRCSPMKGHSHVYWYRQLPEEGLKFMVYLQKENIIDESGMPKERFSAEFPKEGPSILRIQQVVRGDSAAYFCASSPPKDTQYFGPGTRLTVL.

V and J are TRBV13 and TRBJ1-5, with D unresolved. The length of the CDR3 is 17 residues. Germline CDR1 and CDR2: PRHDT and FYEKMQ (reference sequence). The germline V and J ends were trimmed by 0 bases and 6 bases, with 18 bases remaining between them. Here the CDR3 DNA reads TGTGCCAGCAGCTTAGGCCTAATGGGTCGGGAGAGTCAGCCCCAGCATTTT. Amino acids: CASSLGLMGRESQPQHF.

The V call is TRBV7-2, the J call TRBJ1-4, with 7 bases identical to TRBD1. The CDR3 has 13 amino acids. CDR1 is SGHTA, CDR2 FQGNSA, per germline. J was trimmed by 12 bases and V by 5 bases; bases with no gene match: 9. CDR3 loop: CASSHRGTKELFF. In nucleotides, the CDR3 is TGTGCCAGCAGCCACAGGGGTACGAAGGAACTGTTTTTT.